The clone carrying this T cell receptor (beta chain) has only one observation. The antigen is not known. Profiled with immunoSEQ multiplex PCR; TCRdb holds only in-frame clones, not every one. The sample shows tens of thousands of clones, roughly 81% of them seen only once. Antigen-specific CD4+ T cells expanded by the ViraFEST assay with viral peptide pools were then sequenced. With 10 to 11 days of culture completed, CD4+ T cells were isolated. Some 2 million PBMC were seeded per well and grown in the presence of about 9.6 IU/ml IL-2 and 9.5 to 10 ug/ml peptides. Cultures got half-medium changes with IL-2 on days 3 and 7. These data are taken from a study of vaccination effects on CD4 cells after COVID-19. The germline V gene encodes CDR1 GTSNPN and CDR2 SVGIG (reference sequence). V dropped 5 bases and J dropped 0 bases, with 10 bases sitting between them. The CDR3 consists of 13 residues. General study points: Infection- and vaccine-induced clones contracted markedly late after vaccination.

This sequence originates from a human donor who received a COVID-19 vaccine. This chain joins TRBV30 and TRBJ1-1, with D possibly being TRBD1 (5 bases). The input for sequencing was CD4+ T cells from PBMCs cultured with HCoV-229E spike peptides, taken before COVID-19 vaccination. CDR3 sequence reads: CAWDSFMNTEAFF. CDR3 DNA sequence: TGTGCCTGGGACAGCTTTATGAACACTGAAGCTTTCTTT.